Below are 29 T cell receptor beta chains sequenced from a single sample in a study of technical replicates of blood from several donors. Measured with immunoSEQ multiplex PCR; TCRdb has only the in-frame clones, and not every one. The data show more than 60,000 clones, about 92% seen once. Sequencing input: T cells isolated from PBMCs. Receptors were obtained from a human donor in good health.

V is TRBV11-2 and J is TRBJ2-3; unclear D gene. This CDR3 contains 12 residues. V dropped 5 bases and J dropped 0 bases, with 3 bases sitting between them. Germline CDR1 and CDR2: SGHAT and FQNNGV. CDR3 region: CASSPSTDTQYF. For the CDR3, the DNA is TGTGCCAGCAGCCCGAGCACAGATACGCAGTATTTT. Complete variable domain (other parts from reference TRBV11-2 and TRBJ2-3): EAGVAQSPRYKIIEKRQSVAFWCNPISGHATLYWYQQILGQGPKLLIQFQNNGVVDDSQLPKDRFSAERLKGVDSTLKIQPAKLEDSAVYLCASSPSTDTQYFGPGTRLTVL.

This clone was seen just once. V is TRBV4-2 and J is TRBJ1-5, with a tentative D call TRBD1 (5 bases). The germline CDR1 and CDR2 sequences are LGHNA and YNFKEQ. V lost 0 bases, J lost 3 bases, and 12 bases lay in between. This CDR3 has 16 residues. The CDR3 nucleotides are TGTGCCAGCAGCCAAGATCTGACAGAACTCAATCAGCCCCAGCATTTT. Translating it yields CASSQDLTELNQPQHF.

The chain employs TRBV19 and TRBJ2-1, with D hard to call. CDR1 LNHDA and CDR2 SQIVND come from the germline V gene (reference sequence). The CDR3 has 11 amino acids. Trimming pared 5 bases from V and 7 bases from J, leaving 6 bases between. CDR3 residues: CASSSGNEQFF. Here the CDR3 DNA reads TGTGCCAGTAGTTCAGGTAATGAGCAGTTCTTC.

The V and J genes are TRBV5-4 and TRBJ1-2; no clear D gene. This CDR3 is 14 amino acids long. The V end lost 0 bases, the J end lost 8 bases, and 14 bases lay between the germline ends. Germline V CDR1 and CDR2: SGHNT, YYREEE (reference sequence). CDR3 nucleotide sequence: TGTGCCAGCAGCTTGGCCAGGATTAACGTAGGCTACACCTTC. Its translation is CASSLARINVGYTF.

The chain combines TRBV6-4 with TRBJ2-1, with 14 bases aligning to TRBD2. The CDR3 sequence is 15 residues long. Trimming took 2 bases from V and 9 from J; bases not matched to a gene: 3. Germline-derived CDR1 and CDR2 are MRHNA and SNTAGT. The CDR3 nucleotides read TGTGCCAGCAGTGACGGACTAGCGGGAGGCGGTGAGCAGTTCTTC. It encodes CASSDGLAGGGEQFF.

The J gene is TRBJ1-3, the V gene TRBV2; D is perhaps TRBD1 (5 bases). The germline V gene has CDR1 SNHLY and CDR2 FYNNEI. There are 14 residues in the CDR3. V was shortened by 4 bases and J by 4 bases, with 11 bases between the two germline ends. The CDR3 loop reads CASSAQGSGNTIYF. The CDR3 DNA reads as TGTGCCAGCAGTGCCCAGGGTTCAGGAAACACCATATATTTT.

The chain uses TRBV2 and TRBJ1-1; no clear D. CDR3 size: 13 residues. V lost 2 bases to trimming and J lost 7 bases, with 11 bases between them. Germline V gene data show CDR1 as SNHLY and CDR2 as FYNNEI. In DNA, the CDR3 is TGTGCCAGCAGTGAACAGCAGGCTAATGAAGCTTTCTTT. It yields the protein CASSEQQANEAFF.

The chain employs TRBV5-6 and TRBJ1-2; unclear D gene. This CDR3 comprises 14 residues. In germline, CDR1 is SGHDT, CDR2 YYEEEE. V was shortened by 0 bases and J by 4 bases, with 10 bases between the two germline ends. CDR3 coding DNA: TGTGCCAGCAGCTTGGGTCGCGGGAGCTATGGCTACACCTTC. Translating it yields CASSLGRGSYGYTF.

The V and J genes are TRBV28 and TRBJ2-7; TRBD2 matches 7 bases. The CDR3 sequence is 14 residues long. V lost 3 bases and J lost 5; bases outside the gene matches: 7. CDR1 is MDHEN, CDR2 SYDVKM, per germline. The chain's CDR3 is CASSFGGSGDEQYF. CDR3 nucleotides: TGTGCCAGCAGTTTTGGCGGGAGTGGAGACGAGCAGTACTTC.

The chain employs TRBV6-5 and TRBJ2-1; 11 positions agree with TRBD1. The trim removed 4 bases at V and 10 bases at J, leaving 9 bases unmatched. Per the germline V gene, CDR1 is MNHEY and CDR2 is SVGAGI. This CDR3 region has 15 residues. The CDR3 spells CASSFFGQGAYEQFF. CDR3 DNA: TGTGCCAGCAGTTTTTTCGGACAGGGGGCTTACGAGCAGTTCTTC.

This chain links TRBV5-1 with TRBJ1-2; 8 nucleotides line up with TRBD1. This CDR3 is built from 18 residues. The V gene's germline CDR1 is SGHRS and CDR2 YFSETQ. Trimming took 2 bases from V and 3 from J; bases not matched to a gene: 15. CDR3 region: CASSFGSIRDRKDYGYTF. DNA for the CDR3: TGCGCCAGCAGCTTTGGCTCTATTCGGGACAGGAAGGACTATGGCTACACCTTC.

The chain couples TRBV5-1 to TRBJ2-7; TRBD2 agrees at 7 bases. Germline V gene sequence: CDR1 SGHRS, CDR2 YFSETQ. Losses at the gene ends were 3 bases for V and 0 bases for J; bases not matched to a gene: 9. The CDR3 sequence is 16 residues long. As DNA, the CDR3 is TGCGCCAGCAGCTCGACAATAGCGGGTCTCTCCTACGAGCAGTACTTC. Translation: CASSSTIAGLSYEQYF.

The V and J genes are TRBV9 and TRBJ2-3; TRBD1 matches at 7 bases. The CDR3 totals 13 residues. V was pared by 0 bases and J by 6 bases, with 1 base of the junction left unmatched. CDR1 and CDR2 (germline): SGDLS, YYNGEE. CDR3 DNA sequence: TGTGCCAGCAGCGTAGAAGGGGGCGATACGCAGTATTTT. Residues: CASSVEGGDTQYF.

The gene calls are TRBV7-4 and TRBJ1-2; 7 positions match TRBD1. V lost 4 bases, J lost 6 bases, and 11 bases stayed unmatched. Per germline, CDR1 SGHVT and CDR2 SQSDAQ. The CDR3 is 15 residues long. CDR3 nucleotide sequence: TGTGCCAGCAGCTGTTCTCCGGACAGGACCGATGGCTACACCTTC. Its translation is CASSCSPDRTDGYTF.

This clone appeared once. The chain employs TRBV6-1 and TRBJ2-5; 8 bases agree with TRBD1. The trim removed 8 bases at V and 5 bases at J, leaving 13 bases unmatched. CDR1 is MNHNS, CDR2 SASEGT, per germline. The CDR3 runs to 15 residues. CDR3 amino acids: CASGGRDRGYETQYF. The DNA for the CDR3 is TGTGCCAGCGGAGGGCGAGACAGGGGATATGAGACCCAGTACTTC.

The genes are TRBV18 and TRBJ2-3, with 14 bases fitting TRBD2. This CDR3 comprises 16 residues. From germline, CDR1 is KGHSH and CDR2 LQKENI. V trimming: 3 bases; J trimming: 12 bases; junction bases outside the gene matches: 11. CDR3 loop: CASSPQGTSGRVSQYF. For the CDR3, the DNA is TGTGCCAGCTCACCTCAGGGGACTAGCGGGAGAGTTTCACAGTATTTT.

CDR3 sequence: CASSGTSVTYEQYF. As DNA, the CDR3 is TGTGCCAGTAGCGGGACTAGCGTTACCTACGAGCAGTACTTC. V and J are TRBV19 and TRBJ2-7, with TRBD2 matching over 10 bases. The CDR3 is 14 residues long. Germline assignment: CDR1 LNHDA and CDR2 SQIVND (reference sequence). The V and J ends lost 6 bases and 2 bases, in that order; junction bases with no gene match: 4.

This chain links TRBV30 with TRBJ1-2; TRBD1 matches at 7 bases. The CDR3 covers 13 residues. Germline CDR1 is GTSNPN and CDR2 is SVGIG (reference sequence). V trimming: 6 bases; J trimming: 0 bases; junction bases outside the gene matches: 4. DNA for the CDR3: TGTGCCTGTCCCGGGACAGCTAACTATGGCTACACCTTC. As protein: CACPGTANYGYTF.

CDR3 nucleotides: TGTGCCAGCAGCCTGCAACTCATCTCCTACGAGCAGTACTTC. Residues: CASSLQLISYEQYF. This rearrangement joins TRBV7-2 to TRBJ2-7; D remains ambiguous. The CDR3 is made up of 14 amino acids. The germline gives CDR1 SGHTA, CDR2 FQGNSA. V lost 5 bases to trimming and J lost 0 bases, with 11 bases between them.

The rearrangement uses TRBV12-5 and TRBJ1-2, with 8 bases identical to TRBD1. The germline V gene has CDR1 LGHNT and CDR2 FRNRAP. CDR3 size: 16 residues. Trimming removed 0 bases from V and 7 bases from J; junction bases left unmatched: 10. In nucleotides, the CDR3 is TGTGCTAGTGGTTTGGTACGAGGACAGGGAGTTGTTGGCTACACCTTC. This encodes CASGLVRGQGVVGYTF.

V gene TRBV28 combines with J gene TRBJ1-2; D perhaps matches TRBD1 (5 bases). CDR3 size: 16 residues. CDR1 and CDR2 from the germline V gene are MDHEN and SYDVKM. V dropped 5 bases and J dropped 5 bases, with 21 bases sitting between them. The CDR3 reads CASSRGGAANYYGYTF. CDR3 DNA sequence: TGTGCCAGCAGTAGGGGAGGAGCTGCTAACTATTATGGCTACACCTTC.

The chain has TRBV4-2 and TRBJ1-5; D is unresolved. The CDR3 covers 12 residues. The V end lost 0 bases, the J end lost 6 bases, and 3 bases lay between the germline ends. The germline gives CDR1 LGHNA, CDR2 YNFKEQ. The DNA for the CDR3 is TGTGCCAGCAGCCAAGACGGTCAGCCCCAGCATTTT. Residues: CASSQDGQPQHF.

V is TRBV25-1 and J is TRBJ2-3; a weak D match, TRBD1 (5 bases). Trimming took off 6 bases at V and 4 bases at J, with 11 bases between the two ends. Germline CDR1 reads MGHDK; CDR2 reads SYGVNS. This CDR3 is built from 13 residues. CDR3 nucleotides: TGTGCCAGCAGCCAGGGTTTCGCAGATACGCAGTATTTT. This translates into CASSQGFADTQYF. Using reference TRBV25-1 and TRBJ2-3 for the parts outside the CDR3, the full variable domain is EADIYQTPRYLVIGTGKKITLECSQTMGHDKMYWYQQDPGMELHLIHYSYGVNSTEKGDLSSESTVSRIRTEHFPLTLESARPSHTSQYLCASSQGFADTQYFGPGTRLTVL.

The CDR3 DNA sequence: TGTGCCAGCTCACCAACGGGACAGGGGATCAGCACCGGGGAGCTGTTTTTT. It encodes CASSPTGQGISTGELFF. The rearrangement joins TRBV18 to TRBJ2-2, with 10 bases identical to TRBD1. Trimming at V came to 2 bases and at J to 4 bases, leaving 7 bases not matched to a gene. Germline CDR1 KGHSH, CDR2 LQKENI. This CDR3 spans 17 amino acids.

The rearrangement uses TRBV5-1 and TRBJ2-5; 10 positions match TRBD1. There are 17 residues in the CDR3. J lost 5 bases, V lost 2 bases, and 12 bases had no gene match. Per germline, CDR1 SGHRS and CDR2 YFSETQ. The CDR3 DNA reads TGCGCCAGCAGCTTTCCGGGACAGGGGTCTCTCGGGGAGACCCAGTACTTC. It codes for CASSFPGQGSLGETQYF.

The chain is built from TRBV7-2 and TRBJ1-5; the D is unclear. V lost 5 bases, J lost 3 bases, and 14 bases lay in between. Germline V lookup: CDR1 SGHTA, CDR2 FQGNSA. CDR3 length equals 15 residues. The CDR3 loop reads CASSVVDLDNQPQHF. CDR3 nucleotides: TGTGCCAGCAGCGTCGTCGACTTAGACAATCAGCCCCAGCATTTT.

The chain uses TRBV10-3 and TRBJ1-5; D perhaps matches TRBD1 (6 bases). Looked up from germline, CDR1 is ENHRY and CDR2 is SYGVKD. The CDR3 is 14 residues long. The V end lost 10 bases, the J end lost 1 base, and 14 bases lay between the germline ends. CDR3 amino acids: CATGQNLSNQPQHF. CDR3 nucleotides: TGTGCCACCGGACAGAATTTGAGCAATCAGCCCCAGCATTTT.

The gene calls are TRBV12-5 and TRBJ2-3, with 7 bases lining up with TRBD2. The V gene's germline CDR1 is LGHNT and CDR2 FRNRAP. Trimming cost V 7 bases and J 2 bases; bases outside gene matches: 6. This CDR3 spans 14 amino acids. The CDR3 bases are TGTGCTAGTGCCCTACTAGCGCCCACAGATACGCAGTATTTT. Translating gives CASALLAPTDTQYF.

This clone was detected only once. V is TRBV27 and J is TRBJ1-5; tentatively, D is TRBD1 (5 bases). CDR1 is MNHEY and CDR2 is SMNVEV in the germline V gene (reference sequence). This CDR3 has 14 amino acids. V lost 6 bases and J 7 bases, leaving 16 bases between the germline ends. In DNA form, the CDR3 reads TGTGCCAGCAGCCTAGGACAATTTAAACAGCCCCAGCATTTT. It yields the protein CASSLGQFKQPQHF.